This TCR beta chain was documented in a study of T cells in localized non-small cell lung cancer. The germline V and J ends were trimmed by 6 bases and 6 bases, with 8 bases remaining between them. Per the germline V gene, CDR1 is DFQATT and CDR2 is SNEGSKA (reference sequence). This CDR3 has 10 amino acids. The study, taken as a whole, reports: Uninvolved neighboring lung showed the greatest T cell clonality, exceeding tumor. An association was observed between higher blood T cell density and longer overall survival.

With respect to this clone: Its specificity is not known.

Libraries were prepared by immunoSEQ multiplex PCR; TCRdb keeps only in-frame clonotypes and omits some of them. Of approximately 30,000 clones in the sample, over 85% were seen once. V gene TRBV20-1 combines with J gene TRBJ1-1; D unresolved. Sequenced material: peripheral blood, taken before any cancer treatment. This clonotype was obtained from a woman aged 18 to 55 with stage I lung adenocarcinoma. The CDR3 DNA follows: TGCAGTGCGGACGGCCCTGAAGCTTTCTTT. Encoded protein: CSADGPEAFF.